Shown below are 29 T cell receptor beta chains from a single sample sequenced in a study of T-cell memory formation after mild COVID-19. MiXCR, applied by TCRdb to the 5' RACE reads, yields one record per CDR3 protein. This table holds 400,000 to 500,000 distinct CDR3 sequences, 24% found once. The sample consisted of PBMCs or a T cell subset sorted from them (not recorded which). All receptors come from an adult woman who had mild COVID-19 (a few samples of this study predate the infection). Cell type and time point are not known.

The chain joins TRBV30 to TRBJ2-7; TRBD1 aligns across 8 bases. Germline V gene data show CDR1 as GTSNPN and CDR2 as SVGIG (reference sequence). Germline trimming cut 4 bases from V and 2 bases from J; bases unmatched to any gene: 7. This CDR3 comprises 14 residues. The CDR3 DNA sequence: TGTGCCTGGACCCCGACAGGGGACCCCTACGAGCAGTACTTC. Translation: CAWTPTGDPYEQYF.

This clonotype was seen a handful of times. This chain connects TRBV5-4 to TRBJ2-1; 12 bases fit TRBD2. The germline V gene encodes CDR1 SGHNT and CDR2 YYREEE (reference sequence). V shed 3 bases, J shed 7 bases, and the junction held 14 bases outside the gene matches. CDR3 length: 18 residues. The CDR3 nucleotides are TGTGCCAGCAGCTCCCCGCTCCTAGCGGGAGGGCCGGGGAATGAGCAGTTCTTC. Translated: CASSSPLLAGGPGNEQFF.

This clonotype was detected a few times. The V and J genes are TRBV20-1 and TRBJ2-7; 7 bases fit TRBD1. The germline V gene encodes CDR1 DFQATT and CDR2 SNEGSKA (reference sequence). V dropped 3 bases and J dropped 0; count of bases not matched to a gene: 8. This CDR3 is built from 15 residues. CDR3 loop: CSASLGGGFSYEQYF. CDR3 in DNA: TGCAGTGCTAGTTTAGGGGGCGGATTCTCCTACGAGCAGTACTTC.

The CDR3 loop is CSARVLAGYTDTQYF. The DNA for the CDR3 is TGCAGTGCTAGAGTACTAGCGGGGTACACAGATACGCAGTATTTT. V gene TRBV20-1 combines with J gene TRBJ2-3; 10 bases map to TRBD2. In germline, CDR1 is DFQATT, CDR2 SNEGSKA (reference sequence). With V trimmed by 1 base and J by 2 bases, 3 bases remained unmatched. CDR3 length: 15 amino acids.

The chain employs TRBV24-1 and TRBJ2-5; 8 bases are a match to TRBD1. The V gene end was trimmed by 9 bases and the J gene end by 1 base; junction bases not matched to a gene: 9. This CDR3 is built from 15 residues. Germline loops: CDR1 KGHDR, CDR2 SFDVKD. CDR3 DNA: TGTGCCACCGGTGGGATCGGACAGGGCCAAGAGACCCAGTACTTC. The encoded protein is CATGGIGQGQETQYF.

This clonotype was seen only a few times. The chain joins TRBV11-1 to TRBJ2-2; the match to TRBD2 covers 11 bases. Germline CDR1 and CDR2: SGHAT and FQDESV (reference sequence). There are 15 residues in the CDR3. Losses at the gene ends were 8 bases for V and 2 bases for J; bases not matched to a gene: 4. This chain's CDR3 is CASGTSGSNTGELFF. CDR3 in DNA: TGTGCCAGCGGAACTAGCGGGAGTAACACCGGGGAGCTGTTTTTT.

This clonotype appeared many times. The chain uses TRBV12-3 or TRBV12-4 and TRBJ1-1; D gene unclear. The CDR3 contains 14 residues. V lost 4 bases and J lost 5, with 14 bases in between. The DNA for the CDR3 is TGTGCCAGCAGTTCGGGTCCCGGGCGGACTGAAGCTTTCTTT. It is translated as CASSSGPGRTEAFF.

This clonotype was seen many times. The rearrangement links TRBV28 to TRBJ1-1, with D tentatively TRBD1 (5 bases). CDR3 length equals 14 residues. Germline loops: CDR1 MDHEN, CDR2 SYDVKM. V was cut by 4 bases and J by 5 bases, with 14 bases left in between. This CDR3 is CASSSRALGTEAFF. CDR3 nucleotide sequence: TGTGCCAGCAGTTCCAGGGCTTTGGGAACTGAAGCTTTCTTT.

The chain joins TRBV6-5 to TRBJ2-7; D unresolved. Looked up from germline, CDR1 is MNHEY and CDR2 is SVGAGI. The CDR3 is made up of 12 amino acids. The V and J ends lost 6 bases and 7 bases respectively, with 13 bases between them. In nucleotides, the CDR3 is TGTGCCAGCAGGAGGCCCCTGGGGGAGCAGTACTTC. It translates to CASRRPLGEQYF.

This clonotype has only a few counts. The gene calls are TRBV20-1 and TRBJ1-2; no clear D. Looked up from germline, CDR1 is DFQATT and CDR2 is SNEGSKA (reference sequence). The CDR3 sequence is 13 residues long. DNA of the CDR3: TGCAGGCCCGCGGGAGGAGCTAACTATGGCTACACCTTC. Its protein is CRPAGGANYGYTF.

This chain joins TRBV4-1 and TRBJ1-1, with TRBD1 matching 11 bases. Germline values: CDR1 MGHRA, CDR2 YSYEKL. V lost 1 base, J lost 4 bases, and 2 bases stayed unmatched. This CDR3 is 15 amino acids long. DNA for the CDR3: TGCGCCAGCAGCCAAGTAGGGACAGGGGGCACTGAAGCTTTCTTT. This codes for CASSQVGTGGTEAFF.

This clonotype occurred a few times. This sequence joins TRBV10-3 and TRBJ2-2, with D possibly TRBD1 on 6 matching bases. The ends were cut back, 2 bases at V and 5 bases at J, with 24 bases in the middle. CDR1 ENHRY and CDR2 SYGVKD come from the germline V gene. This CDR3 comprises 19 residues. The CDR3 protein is CAISETPSGHRKRTGELFF. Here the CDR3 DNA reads TGTGCCATCAGTGAGACACCTTCGGGACACAGAAAGAGAACCGGGGAGCTGTTTTTT.

The DNA of the CDR3 is TGTGCCAGCGGGCAGGGGGCACCCTACGAGCAGTACTTC. Translating gives CASGQGAPYEQYF. The V and J genes are TRBV7-9 and TRBJ2-7; 8 bases match TRBD1. This CDR3 has 13 residues. Germline CDR1 and CDR2: SEHNR and FQNEAQ (reference sequence). Trimming removed 8 bases from V and 2 bases from J; junction bases left unmatched: 5.

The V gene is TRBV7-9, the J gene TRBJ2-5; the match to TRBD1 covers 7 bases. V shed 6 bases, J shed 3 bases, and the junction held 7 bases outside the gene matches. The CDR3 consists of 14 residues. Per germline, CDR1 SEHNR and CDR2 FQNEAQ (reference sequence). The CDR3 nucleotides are TGTGCCAGCAGGCTAGTAACAGGGGAAGAGACCCAGTACTTC. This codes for CASRLVTGEETQYF.

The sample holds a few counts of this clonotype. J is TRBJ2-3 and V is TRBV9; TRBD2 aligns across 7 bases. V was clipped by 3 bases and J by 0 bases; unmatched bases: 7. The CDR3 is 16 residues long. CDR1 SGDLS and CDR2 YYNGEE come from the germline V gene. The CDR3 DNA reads TGTGCCAGCAGCGCGGGACTAACCTCTAGCACAGATACGCAGTATTTT. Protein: CASSAGLTSSTDTQYF.

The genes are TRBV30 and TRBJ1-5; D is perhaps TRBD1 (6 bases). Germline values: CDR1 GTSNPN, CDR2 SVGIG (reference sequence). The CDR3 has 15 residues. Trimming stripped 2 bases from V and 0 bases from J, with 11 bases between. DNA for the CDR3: TGTGCCTGGAGTAGGGGGGACTATAGCAATCAGCCCCAGCATTTT. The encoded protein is CAWSRGDYSNQPQHF.

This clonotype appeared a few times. The DNA for the CDR3 is TGCAGTGCTACTGGATTAGCGGGAGGGCCCGCGCGTGGAAACATTCAGTACTTC. Translating gives CSATGLAGGPARGNIQYF. This chain joins TRBV20-1 and TRBJ2-4, with TRBD2 matching 11 bases. This CDR3 is 18 amino acids long. Germline loops: CDR1 DFQATT, CDR2 SNEGSKA (reference sequence). Trimming cost V 4 bases and J 6 bases; bases outside gene matches: 17.

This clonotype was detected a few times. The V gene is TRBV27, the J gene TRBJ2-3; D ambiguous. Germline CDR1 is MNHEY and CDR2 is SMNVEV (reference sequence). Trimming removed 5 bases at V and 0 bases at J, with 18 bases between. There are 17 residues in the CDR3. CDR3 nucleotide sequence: TGTGCCAGCAGTGCCCTTCATACGAGAGTTAGCACAGATACGCAGTATTTT. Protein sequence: CASSALHTRVSTDTQYF.

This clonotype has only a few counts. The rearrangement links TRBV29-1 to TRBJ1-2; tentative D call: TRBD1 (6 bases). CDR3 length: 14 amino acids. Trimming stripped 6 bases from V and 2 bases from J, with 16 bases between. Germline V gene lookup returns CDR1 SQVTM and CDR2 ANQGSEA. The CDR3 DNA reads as TGCAGCGTCTCCCCCGCAGGGGTCAACTATGGCTACACCTTC. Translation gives CSVSPAGVNYGYTF. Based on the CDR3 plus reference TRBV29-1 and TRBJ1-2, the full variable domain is SAVISQKPSRDICQRGTSLTIQCQVDSQVTMMFWYRQQPGQSLTLIATANQGSEATYESGFVIDKFPISRPNLTFSTLTVSNMSPEDSSIYLCSVSPAGVNYGYTFGSGTRLTVV.

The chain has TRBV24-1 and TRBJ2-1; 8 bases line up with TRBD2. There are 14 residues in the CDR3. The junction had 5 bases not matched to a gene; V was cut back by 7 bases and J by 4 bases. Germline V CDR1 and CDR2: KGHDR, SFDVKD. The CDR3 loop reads CATRTGGEYNEQFF. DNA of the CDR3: TGTGCCACCAGGACGGGGGGGGAATACAATGAGCAGTTCTTC.

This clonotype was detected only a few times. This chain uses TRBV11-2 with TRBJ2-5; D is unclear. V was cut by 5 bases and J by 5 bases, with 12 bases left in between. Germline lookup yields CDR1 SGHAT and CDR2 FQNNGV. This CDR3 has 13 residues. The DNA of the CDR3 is TGTGCCAGCAGCACCTCCACCCGGGAGACCCAGTACTTC. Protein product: CASSTSTRETQYF.

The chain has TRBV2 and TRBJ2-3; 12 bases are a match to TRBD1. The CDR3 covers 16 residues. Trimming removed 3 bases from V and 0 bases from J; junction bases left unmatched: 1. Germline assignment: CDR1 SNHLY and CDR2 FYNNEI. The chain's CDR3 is CASSEGQGASTDTQYF. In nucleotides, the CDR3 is TGTGCCAGCAGTGAGGGACAGGGGGCGAGCACAGATACGCAGTATTTT.

This CDR3 reads CAISSGTITGELFF. CDR3 DNA sequence: TGTGCCATCAGCTCTGGGACAATCACCGGGGAGCTGTTTTTT. The genes are TRBV10-3 and TRBJ2-2; D is perhaps TRBD1 (6 bases). CDR3 length: 14 residues. From germline, CDR1 is ENHRY and CDR2 SYGVKD. Trimming removed 6 bases at V and 4 bases at J, with 12 bases between.

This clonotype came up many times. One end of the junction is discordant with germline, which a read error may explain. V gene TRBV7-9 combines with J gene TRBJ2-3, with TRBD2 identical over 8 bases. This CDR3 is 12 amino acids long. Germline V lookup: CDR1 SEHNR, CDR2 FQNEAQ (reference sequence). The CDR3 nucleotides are TGTGCCAGCAGCACCACTAGCGGAAATGGGAATTTT. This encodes CASSTTSGNGNF.

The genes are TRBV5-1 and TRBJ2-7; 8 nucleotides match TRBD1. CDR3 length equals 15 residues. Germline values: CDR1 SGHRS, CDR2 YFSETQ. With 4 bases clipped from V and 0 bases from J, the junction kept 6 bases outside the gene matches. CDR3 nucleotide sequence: TGCGCCAGCAGCGAAGGGACAGGAAACTCCTACGAGCAGTACTTC. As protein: CASSEGTGNSYEQYF.

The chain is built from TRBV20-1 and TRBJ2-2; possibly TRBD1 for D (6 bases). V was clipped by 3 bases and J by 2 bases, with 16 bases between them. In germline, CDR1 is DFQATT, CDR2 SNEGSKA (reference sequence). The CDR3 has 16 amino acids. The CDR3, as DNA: TGCAGTGCTAGTATGTTCGGACAGAGCAACACCGGGGAGCTGTTTTTT. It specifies CSASMFGQSNTGELFF.

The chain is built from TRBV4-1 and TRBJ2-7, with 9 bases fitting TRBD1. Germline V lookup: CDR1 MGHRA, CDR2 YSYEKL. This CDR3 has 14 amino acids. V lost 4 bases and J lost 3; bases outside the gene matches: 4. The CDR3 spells CASSPRGQGYEQYF. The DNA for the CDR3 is TGCGCCAGCAGCCCCCGGGGACAGGGCTACGAGCAGTACTTC.

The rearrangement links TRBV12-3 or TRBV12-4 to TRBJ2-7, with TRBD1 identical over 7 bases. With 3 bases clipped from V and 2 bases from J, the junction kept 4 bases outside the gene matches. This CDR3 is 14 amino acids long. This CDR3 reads CASSFGGQPYEQYF. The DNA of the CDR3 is TGTGCCAGCAGTTTTGGGGGACAGCCCTACGAGCAGTACTTC.

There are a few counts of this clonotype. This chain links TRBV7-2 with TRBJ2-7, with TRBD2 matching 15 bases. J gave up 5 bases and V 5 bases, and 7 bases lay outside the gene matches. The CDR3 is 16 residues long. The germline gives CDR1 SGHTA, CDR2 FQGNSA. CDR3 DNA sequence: TGTGCCAGCAGCCGGGGGACTAGCGGGGGGTTCAACGAGCAGTACTTC. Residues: CASSRGTSGGFNEQYF.